What follows are 14 T cell receptor beta chains derived from one specimen sequenced in a study of cytomegalovirus exposure and HLA in healthy donors. PCR employed 60 Vbeta and 13 Jbeta primers. Assay: immunoSEQ multiplex PCR; the TCRdb copy retains only in-frame clones and omits some. The data hold 90,000 to 110,000 clones, with about two thirds observed a single time. The source material was PBMCs. The receptors come from a woman aged 70 to 79 in good health and CMV-seropositive.

The rearrangement joins TRBV6-5 to TRBJ1-5, with D possibly TRBD1 on 6 matching bases. Trimming took 5 bases from V and 4 from J, leaving 12 bases between them. This CDR3 is built from 14 residues. From germline, CDR1 is MNHEY and CDR2 SVGAGI. CDR3 nucleotides: TGTGCCAGCAGTCGGGACAACCTAAATCAGCCCCAGCATTTT. This gives the protein CASSRDNLNQPQHF.

This clone was observed a few times. V is TRBV30 and J is TRBJ2-1; maybe TRBD1 (5 bases). The CDR3 is made up of 12 amino acids. Germline CDR1 is GTSNPN and CDR2 is SVGIG (reference sequence). The V end was cut by 0 bases, the J end by 10 bases, with 10 bases between. CDR3 nucleotides: TGTGCCTGGAGTGTACAGGTGGGGGAGCAGTTCTTC. It encodes CAWSVQVGEQFF.

This clone was observed a handful of times. V and J are TRBV6-5 and TRBJ2-5, with 10 bases fitting TRBD2. Per the germline V gene, CDR1 is MNHEY and CDR2 is SVGAGI. J gave up 3 bases and V 8 bases, and 9 bases lay outside the gene matches. CDR3 length: 15 residues. DNA for the CDR3: TGTGCCAGCGGGCTCCAGCGGGGGGGAAAAGAGACCCAGTACTTC. Its protein product is CASGLQRGGKETQYF.

The V call is TRBV4-3, the J call TRBJ1-5, with D possibly being TRBD1 (6 bases). This CDR3 has 16 amino acids. V was shortened by 1 base and J by 1 base, with 11 bases between the two germline ends. CDR1 LGHNA and CDR2 YSLEER come from the germline V gene. The CDR3, as DNA: TGCGCCAGCAGCCAAGTTGTAGGACAGAGCAATCAGCCCCAGCATTTT. This translates into CASSQVVGQSNQPQHF.

This clone has a single count. The genes are TRBV30 and TRBJ2-3; D is perhaps TRBD2 (5 bases). The length of the CDR3 is 13 residues. Trimming took off 2 bases at V and 5 bases at J, with 11 bases between the two ends. From germline, CDR1 is GTSNPN and CDR2 SVGIG (reference sequence). CDR3 DNA sequence: TGTGCCTGGAGTAGAACGGGGAGAGATACGCAGTATTTT. This encodes CAWSRTGRDTQYF.

This chain connects TRBV7-2 to TRBJ1-1; D is possibly TRBD1 (5 bases). This CDR3 has 15 amino acids. CDR1 SGHTA and CDR2 FQGNSA come from the germline V gene. The V and J ends lost 4 bases and 1 base respectively, with 13 bases between them. CDR3 loop: CASSWSGTGNTEAFF. CDR3 bases: TGTGCCAGCAGCTGGTCCGGAACAGGGAACACTGAAGCTTTCTTT.

This clone has only a few counts. This CDR3 reads CASSPEILRGGESNQPQHF. As DNA, the CDR3 is TGTGCCAGCTCACCAGAGATCCTACGGGGCGGGGAAAGCAATCAGCCCCAGCATTTT. V and J are TRBV18 and TRBJ1-5; D is possibly TRBD1 (5 bases). The CDR3 is 19 amino acids. The V end lost 2 bases, the J end lost 1 base, and 21 bases lay between the germline ends. Germline CDR1 KGHSH, CDR2 LQKENI. Full variable domain (rest looked up from reference TRBV18 and TRBJ1-5): NAGVMQNPRHLVRRRGQEARLRCSPMKGHSHVYWYRQLPEEGLKFMVYLQKENIIDESGMPKERFSAEFPKEGPSILRIQQVVRGDSAAYFCASSPEILRGGESNQPQHFGDGTRLSIL.

The chain couples TRBV13 to TRBJ2-3, with 9 positions matching TRBD2. V shed 1 base and J 9 bases; nucleotides not matched to a gene: 8. The CDR3 extends over 15 amino acids. Looked up from germline, CDR1 is PRHDT and CDR2 is FYEKMQ (reference sequence). CDR3 bases: TGTGCCAGCAGCTTAGAAACTAGCGGGCTCCAGACGCAGTATTTT. As protein: CASSLETSGLQTQYF. The variable domain in full, with the rest retrieved from reference TRBV13 and TRBJ2-3, is AAGVIQSPRHLIKEKRETATLKCYPIPRHDTVYWYQQGPGQDPQFLISFYEKMQSDKGSIPDRFSAQQFSDYHSELNMSSLELGDSALYFCASSLETSGLQTQYFGPGTRLTVL.

The chain has TRBV2 and TRBJ2-5; TRBD1 matches 8 bases. The DNA matches TRBJ2-7 better at its end, which makes the J call doubtful. The CDR3 is 12 residues long. The V gene's germline CDR1 is SNHLY and CDR2 FYNNEI. CDR3 coding DNA: TGTGCCAGCGACGACAGGGGCTACGAGCAGTACTTC. It yields the protein CASDDRGYEQYF.

This sequence joins TRBV5-1 and TRBJ2-5; 7 positions agree with TRBD2. The CDR3 totals 13 residues. Trimming took 3 bases from V and 5 from J; bases not matched to a gene: 4. Germline loops: CDR1 SGHRS, CDR2 YFSETQ. Written as DNA, the CDR3 is TGCGCCAGCAGCTCGTTAGCGGGTGAGACCCAGTACTTC. Encoded protein: CASSSLAGETQYF.

The V and J genes are TRBV13 and TRBJ2-7; 8 positions match TRBD1. CDR3 length equals 16 residues. J lost 7 bases, V lost 6 bases, and 17 bases had no gene match. CDR1 PRHDT and CDR2 FYEKMQ come from the germline V gene (reference sequence). The CDR3 is CASSSPRDRSPSEQYF. The DNA of the CDR3 is TGTGCCAGCAGTTCCCCCCGGGACAGGAGCCCTTCGGAGCAGTACTTC.

This chain links TRBV6-5 with TRBJ1-1, with TRBD1 matching 7 bases. Unmatched junction bases numbered 12, after V lost 6 bases and J lost 5 bases. This CDR3 region has 15 residues. Germline lookup yields CDR1 MNHEY and CDR2 SVGAGI. CDR3 nucleotide sequence: TGTGCCAGCAGACATAAGCGACAGGGTCGGACTGAAGCTTTCTTT. It codes for CASRHKRQGRTEAFF.

On this clone: The sample holds other DNA sequences that translate to the same CDR3. This chain links TRBV5-6 with TRBJ1-3; 7 nucleotides align to TRBD1. Per the germline V gene, CDR1 is SGHDT and CDR2 is YYEEEE. This CDR3 has 15 residues. V lost 4 bases and J lost 2; bases outside the gene matches: 6. The CDR3 bases are TGTGCCAGCAGCCCCGGGACAGCCCCTGGAAACACCATATATTTT. This translates into CASSPGTAPGNTIYF.

This chain joins TRBV6-6 and TRBJ2-5; 13 bases agree with TRBD2. The CDR3 runs 15 residues. The junction had 6 bases not matched to a gene; V was cut back by 6 bases and J by 5 bases. Germline-derived CDR1 and CDR2 are MNHNY and SVGAGI (reference sequence). CDR3 nucleotide sequence: TGTGCCAGCAGCATACTAGCGGGGGGGCCTGAGACCCAGTACTTC. Its translation: CASSILAGGPETQYF.